This T cell receptor (beta chain) came from a study of blood T cell repertoires in COVID-19. Study overall: Material from acute and convalescent COVID-19 was sourced from the United States, Italy and Spain.

Germline V gene lookup returns CDR1 SEHNR and CDR2 FQNEAQ (reference sequence). CDR3 length: 16 amino acids. The V gene end was trimmed by 1 base and the J gene end by 4 bases; junction bases not matched to a gene: 8. Using immunoSEQ multiplex PCR, the repertoire was profiled, and TCRdb retains in-frame clones only, with some absent. The sample lists some 95,000 clones, approximately 90% occurring once. The chain recombines TRBV7-9 with TRBJ2-5; 8 positions match TRBD2. Sequenced: peripheral blood. This receptor was identified in a human donor with active COVID-19. The donor label of this sample is uncertain. CDR3 DNA sequence: TGTGCCAGCAGCTTAGGTGGTGGTAGCGGGGTAGAGACCCAGTACTTC. Translating it yields CASSLGGGSGVETQYF.